This T cell receptor (beta chain) came from a study of CD8+ T cells in alopecia areata. cDNA reverse transcribed from extracted RNA served as the sequencing template. Sequenced by immunoSEQ multiplex PCR; TCRdb stores in-frame clones only, minus some. The sample shows some 220,000 clones, approximately 57% of them seen only once. Treatment reported: oral pan-JAK inhibitor, 5-10 mg twice daily. This clone has more than one count but fewer than ten. The antigen is undetermined. Findings of the study overall: Persistence during tofacitinib was seen for many expanded lesional clones in scalp and blood. Clonality in lesional scalp, especially alopecia totalis/universalis, exceeded that of normal scalp.

The TCR comes from a human donor with alopecia areata. Sample: CD4+ T cells sorted from blood, taken at week 4, from a patient treated with tofacitinib.

CDR3 region: CASSLRSGETDTQYF. CDR3 in DNA: TGTGCCAGCAGTCTCAGGTCGGGGGAAACAGATACGCAGTATTTT. The V gene is TRBV2, the J gene TRBJ2-3; D is perhaps TRBD2 (6 bases). Germline V gene sequence: CDR1 SNHLY, CDR2 FYNNEI. The CDR3 loop spans 15 amino acids. Trimming pared 5 bases from V and 3 bases from J, leaving 15 bases between.